The present TCR beta chain was sequenced within a study of shared clonotypes between healthy human individuals (dated by TCRdb to 2020 to 2022). Background on the whole study: Two women and a few men aged 18 to 49 years were included in the cohort. To estimate repertoire size and how much clonotypes are shared between individuals, the study performed deep sequencing of blood TCR repertoires from five healthy adults. For each donor, three plates each were used for CD4 naive and CD4 memory, two plates were used for CD8 naive, and one plate was used for CD8 memory. Libraries were prepared and TCR repertoires were sequenced by different laboratories using diverse techniques, in order to increase sequencing depth and limit assay-specific biases. Leukapheresis yielded between about 0.85 and 10 billion PBMCs per donor.

A word on this clone: No antigen is known for it. Base qualities were left out, and no much larger clone turns up one base away.

Summary of the overall study and its limitations: Pairwise subsampling led to the expectation that sequencing depth would affect the degree of clonotype sharing among donors. Because the study included only a small number of donors, the genetic and exposure-history diversity represented was limited. Naive subsets generally had larger estimated clonotype richness than memory subsets did. Sharing across several donors was observed for around 5% of naive CD4, 3.5% of naive CD8, 2% to 2.5% of memory CD4, and over 0.3% of memory CD8 clonotypes. Incomplete sequencing was indicated by rarefaction of sorted-subset datasets, despite the large sequencing depth. Compared with non-shared clonotypes, the clonotypes found in all four sorted-subset donors had higher generation probabilities. Sampling was limited to blood, and TCR repertoires in tissue likely differ from TCR repertoires in blood.

For the CD8 naive samples, CD45RO-negative cells were positively selected for CCR7, yielding a CD45RA+CCR7+ population from which TemRA cells were excluded. Healthy HIV-negative adults with no recently reported acute infections or vaccinations were included as donors. All donors were Caucasian adults living in Nashville, Tennessee, USA. Blood was obtained by leukapheresis, after which PBMCs were separated by Ficoll-Histopaque density gradient centrifugation and cryopreserved in liquid nitrogen vapor phase. Analytical flow cytometry was used to check the purity and quantity of every magnetically sorted T cell population. Genomic DNA was isolated from every sorted fraction and measured by UV absorbance on a Nanodrop 2000c. Spanning cysteine to phenylalanine, the CDR3 consists of 16 amino acids. This entry keeps only the CDR3 DNA: 48 bases, framed from base 1. Germline trimming: 1 base from V, 4 bases from J; junction bases outside gene matches: 4. Reading the germline V gene gives CDR1 SGHVS and CDR2 FQNEAQ.

Using the deep immunoSEQ assay, TCR CDR3 regions were amplified from genomic DNA by multiplex PCR. Genomic DNA extracted from each cell subset was distributed evenly over all wells of several immunoSEQ 96-well plates, and each plate served as one replicate. Each replicate PCR for sorted subsets received around 210 ng genomic DNA, equal to about 30,000 T cell genomes. The purified libraries were quantified using a Qubit 3.0 fluorometer, sized with a Bioanalyzer 2100, and then quantified again using the KAPA Library Quantification kit. Every immunoSEQ 96-well plate was sequenced on a dedicated single-read 150-cycle Illumina NextSeq 550 flow cell. Concerning the study's data processing: Because only junctional sequences without quality scores were contained in the immunoSEQ output, filtering matching that applied to full-length reads could not be performed. Sequences were annotated with PyIR, a Python wrapper for IgBLAST v1.9, using IMGT germline references to assign V/J genes and CDR3. Reads were filtered out if the reads had weak V/J assignments (E-value above 1e-6), no CDR3, stop codons, out-of-frame junctions, or ambiguous translated residues. V3J clonotypes were defined as sequences sharing the same inferred V gene, J gene, and CDR3 amino acid sequence. Percentage overlap between repertoires was calculated by dividing the number of shared unique clonotypes by the size of the smaller repertoire. Repertoire richness was assessed with RTK rarefaction, the Chao1 estimator, and Recon v2.1 estimates of unobserved clonotypes. OLGA was used to compute generation probabilities for all TCRbeta clonotypes that the gDNA method yielded from a handful of donors. The table was pulled from immuneACCESS by TCRdb, which kept in-frame rearrangements only. Such tables lose some clones; where checked, under half of the loss comes from unresolved V genes, and the rest has no known cause. V and J calls and clone size follow that table, whereas D and trimming were derived from the DNA. For this sample there are about 700,000 clones; under 95% appear just once. Approximately 22% of the sample is taken by the ten largest.

The chain employs TRBV7-8 and TRBJ2-1, with 10 junctional bases fitting TRBD2. The clonotype originates from a man between 25 and 39 years old in good health. Sample: naive CD8+ T cells sorted from blood. The cell subset or site label on this specimen signifies: CD45RA+CCR7+. The sequence in DNA is TGTGCCAGCAGCTTAGAGGTAGCGGGAGGTTACAATGAGCAGTTCTTC. It codes for CASSLEVAGGYNEQFF.